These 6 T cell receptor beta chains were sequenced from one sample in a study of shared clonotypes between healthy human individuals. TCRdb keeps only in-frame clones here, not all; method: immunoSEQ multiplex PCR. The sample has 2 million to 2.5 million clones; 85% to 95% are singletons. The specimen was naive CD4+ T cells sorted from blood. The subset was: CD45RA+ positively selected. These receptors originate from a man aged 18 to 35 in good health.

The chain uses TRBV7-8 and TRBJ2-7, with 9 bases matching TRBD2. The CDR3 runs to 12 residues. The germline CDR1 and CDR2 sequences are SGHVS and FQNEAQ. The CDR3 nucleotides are TGTGCTAGTGGACTAGCGAACTACGAGCAGTACTTC. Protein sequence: CASGLANYEQYF.

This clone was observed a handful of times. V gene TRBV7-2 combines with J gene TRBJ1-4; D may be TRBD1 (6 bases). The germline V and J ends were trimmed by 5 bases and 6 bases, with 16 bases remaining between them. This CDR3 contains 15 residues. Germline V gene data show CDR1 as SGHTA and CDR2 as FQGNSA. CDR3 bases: TGTGCCAGCAGCCCCAATGAGGGGGGGCATGAAAAACTGTTTTTT. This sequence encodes CASSPNEGGHEKLFF.

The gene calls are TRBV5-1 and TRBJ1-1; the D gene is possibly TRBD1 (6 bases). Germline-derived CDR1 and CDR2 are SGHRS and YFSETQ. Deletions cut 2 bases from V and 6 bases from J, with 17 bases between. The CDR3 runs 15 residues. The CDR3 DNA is TGCGCCAGCAGCTTATCCCCCCTCACAGGGTCTGAAGCTTTCTTT. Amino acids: CASSLSPLTGSEAFF.

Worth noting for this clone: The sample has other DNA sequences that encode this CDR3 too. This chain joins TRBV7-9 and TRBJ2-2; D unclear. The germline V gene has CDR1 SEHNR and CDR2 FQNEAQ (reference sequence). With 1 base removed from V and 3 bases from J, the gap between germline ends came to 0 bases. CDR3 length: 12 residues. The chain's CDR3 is CASSLDTGELFF. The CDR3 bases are TGTGCCAGCAGCTTAGACACCGGGGAGCTGTTTTTT.

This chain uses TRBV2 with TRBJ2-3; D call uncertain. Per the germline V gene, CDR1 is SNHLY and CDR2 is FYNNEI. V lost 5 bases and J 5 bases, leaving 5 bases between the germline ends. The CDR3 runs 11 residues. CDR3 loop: CASSQVDTQYF. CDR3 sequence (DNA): TGTGCCAGCAGTCAAGTAGATACGCAGTATTTT.

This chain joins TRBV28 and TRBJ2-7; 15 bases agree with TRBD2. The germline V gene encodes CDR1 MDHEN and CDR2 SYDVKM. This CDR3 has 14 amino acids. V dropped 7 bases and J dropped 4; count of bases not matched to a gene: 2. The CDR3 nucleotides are TGTGCCAGCACTGGGACTAGCGGGGGGTACGAGCAGTACTTC. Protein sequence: CASTGTSGGYEQYF.